This T cell receptor beta chain was identified during a study of CD8+ T cells in alopecia areata. The overall study: Patients in the study were on tofacitinib for 6 to 18 months, then off it for 6 months.

cDNA prepared by RNA extraction and subsequent reverse transcription served as the template for sequencing. Produced via immunoSEQ multiplex PCR; TCRdb's table is partial and in-frame only. The sample has roughly 98,000 clones; 50% to 75% are singletons. Treatment of the sample: oral pan-JAK inhibitor, 5-10 mg twice daily. The CDR3 runs 17 residues. V gave up 2 bases and J gave up 3 bases, with 20 bases separating them. The germline V gene has CDR1 SGHRS and CDR2 YFSETQ. With respect to this clone: Its antigen is not identified.

Study outcomes and limitations: Shared TCR sequences were less clear between patients than in mice, possibly partly from HLA diversity.

The starting material was CD8+ T cells sorted from blood, obtained at week 4, from a patient treated with tofacitinib. The chain combines TRBV5-1 with TRBJ2-5; D possibly corresponds to TRBD1 (5 bases). This TCR was recovered from a human donor with alopecia areata. Written as DNA, the CDR3 is TGCGCCAGCAGCTTAGGACCGCTCGGACATGTTGAAGAGACCCAGTACTTC. This codes for CASSLGPLGHVEETQYF.